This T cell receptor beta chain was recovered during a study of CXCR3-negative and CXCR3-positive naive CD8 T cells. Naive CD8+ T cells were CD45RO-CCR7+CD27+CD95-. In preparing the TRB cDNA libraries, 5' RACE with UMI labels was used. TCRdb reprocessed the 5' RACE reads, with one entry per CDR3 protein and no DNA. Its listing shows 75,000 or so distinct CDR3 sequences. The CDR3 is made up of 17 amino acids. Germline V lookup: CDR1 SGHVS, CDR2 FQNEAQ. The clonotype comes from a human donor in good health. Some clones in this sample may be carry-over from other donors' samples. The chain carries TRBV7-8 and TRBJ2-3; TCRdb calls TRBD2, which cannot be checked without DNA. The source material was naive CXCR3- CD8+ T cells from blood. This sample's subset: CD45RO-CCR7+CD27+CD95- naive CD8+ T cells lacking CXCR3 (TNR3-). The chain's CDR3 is CASSSGLAGGRTDTQYF. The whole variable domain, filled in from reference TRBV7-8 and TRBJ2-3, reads GAGVSQSPRYKVAKRGQDVALRCDPISGHVSLFWYQQALGQGPEFLTYFQNEAQLDKSGLPSDRFFAERPEGSVSTLKIQRTQQEDSAVYLCASSSGLAGGRTDTQYFGPGTRLTVL.